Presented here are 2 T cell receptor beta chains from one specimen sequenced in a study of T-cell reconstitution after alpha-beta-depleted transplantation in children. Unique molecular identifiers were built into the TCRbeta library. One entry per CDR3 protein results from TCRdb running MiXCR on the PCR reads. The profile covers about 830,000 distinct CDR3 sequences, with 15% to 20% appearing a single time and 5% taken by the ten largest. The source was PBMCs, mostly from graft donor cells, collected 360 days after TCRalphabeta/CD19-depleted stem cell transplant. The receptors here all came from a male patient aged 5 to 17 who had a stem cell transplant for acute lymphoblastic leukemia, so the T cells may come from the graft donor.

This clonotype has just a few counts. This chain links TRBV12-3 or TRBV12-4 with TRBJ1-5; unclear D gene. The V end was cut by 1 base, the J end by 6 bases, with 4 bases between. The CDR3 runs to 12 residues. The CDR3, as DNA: TGTGCCAGCAGTTTAGTTGCTCAGCCCCAGCATTTT. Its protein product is CASSLVAQPQHF.

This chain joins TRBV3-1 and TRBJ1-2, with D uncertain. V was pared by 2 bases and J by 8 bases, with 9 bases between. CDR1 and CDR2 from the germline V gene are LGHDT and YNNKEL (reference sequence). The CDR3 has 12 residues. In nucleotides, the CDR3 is TGTGCCAGCAGCCAAACCAGGAACGGCTACACCTTC. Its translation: CASSQTRNGYTF. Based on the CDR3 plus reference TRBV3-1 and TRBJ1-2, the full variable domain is DTAVSQTPKYLVTQMGNDKSIKCEQNLGHDTMYWYKQDSKKFLKIMFSYNNKELIINETVPNRFSPKSPDKAHLNLHINSLELGDSAVYFCASSQTRNGYTFGSGTRLTVV.